The rows below give T cell receptor beta chains drawn from one sample of a study of blood T cells in healthy people across ages. Using its own MiXCR run on the 5' RACE reads, TCRdb lists one record per CDR3 protein. The sample lists 550,000 to 800,000 distinct CDR3 sequences, 32% occurring once. The sample comprised blood. The receptors derive from a woman of 80 years or more in good health. CDR3s include the opening cysteine and the closing phenylalanine or tryptophan. D genes are given only for firm matches. Size is stated for part of the rows, as once, few or many counts, or as a class when the clone is expanded.

d_gene	abundance	len	v_gene	j_gene	CDR3aa	CDR3nt
TRBD1	many	12	TRBV12-3/TRBV12-4	TRBJ2-1	CASSDRVREQFF	TGTGCCAGCAGCGACAGGGTTCGGGAGCAGTTCTTC
NA	many	12	TRBV15	TRBJ1-1	CATSDDERKAFF	TGTGCCACCAGCGACGACGAACGTAAAGCTTTCTTT
NA	NA	17	TRBV12-3/TRBV12-4	TRBJ2-3	CASSLYPPGVTTDTQYF	TGTGCCAGCAGTCTTTATCCTCCGGGAGTGACCACAGATACGCAGTATTTT
TRBD1	many	13	TRBV6-5	TRBJ1-1	CASSYPGGTEAFF	TGTGCCAGCAGCTACCCAGGGGGCACTGAAGCTTTCTTT
NA	many	14	TRBV10-3	TRBJ2-3	CAIRLSASTDTQYF	TGTGCCATCAGGCTCTCCGCTAGCACAGATACGCAGTATTTT
TRBD2	few	16	TRBV6-6	TRBJ2-4	CASSRGLAGPGNIQYF	TGTGCCAGCAGTCGGGGACTAGCGGGGCCAGGGAACATTCAGTACTTC
TRBD1	NA	14	TRBV27	TRBJ1-1	CASSAWDRGNEAFF	TGTGCCAGCAGTGCCTGGGACAGGGGAAATGAAGCTTTCTTT
NA	NA	11	TRBV27	TRBJ2-3	CASRNLDTQYF	TGTGCCAGCAGAAATTTAGATACGCAGTATTTT
TRBD1	NA	17	TRBV5-1	TRBJ2-2	CASSITTGGLSTGELFF	TGCGCCAGCAGCATAACCACAGGGGGCTTATCTACCGGGGAGCTGTTTTTT
NA	many	16	TRBV7-9	TRBJ1-4	CASSSPGDALNEKLFF	TGTGCCAGCAGCTCCCCGGGGGACGCCCTGAATGAAAAACTGTTTTTT
TRBD2	few	17	TRBV3-1	TRBJ2-1	CASSQGRSGGLFNEQFF	TGTGCCAGCAGCCAAGGAAGAAGCGGGGGGTTATTCAATGAGCAGTTCTTC
NA	many	15	TRBV7-8	TRBJ2-5	CASSLTKRRGETQYF	TGTGCCAGCAGCTTAACAAAGAGAAGGGGAGAGACCCAGTACTTC
NA	NA	16	TRBV6-6	TRBJ2-3	CASSYGGTVSWDTQYF	TGTGCCAGCAGTTACGGAGGGACAGTGTCGTGGGATACGCAGTATTTT
TRBD2	few	17	TRBV7-2	TRBJ2-1	CASSAQLAGVRYNEQFF	TGTGCCAGCAGCGCCCAGCTAGCGGGGGTAAGGTACAATGAGCAGTTCTTC
TRBD2	NA	16	TRBV6-2/TRBV6-3	TRBJ2-1	CASSYGRLAGWGEQFF	TGTGCCAGCAGTTACGGTAGGCTAGCGGGATGGGGTGAGCAGTTCTTC
TRBD1	few	14	TRBV25-1	TRBJ1-1	CASSVPGQGTEAFF	TGTGCCAGCAGTGTCCCGGGACAGGGGACTGAAGCTTTCTTT
NA	many	18	TRBV7-9	TRBJ2-3	CASSLGPLRGGDTDTQYF	TGTGCCAGCAGCTTAGGCCCCCTGAGGGGGGGGGACACAGATACGCAGTATTTT
TRBD2	NA	16	TRBV7-9	TRBJ2-1	CASSLEGLAGVHEQFF	TGTGCCAGCAGCTTAGAGGGACTAGCGGGAGTACATGAGCAGTTCTTC